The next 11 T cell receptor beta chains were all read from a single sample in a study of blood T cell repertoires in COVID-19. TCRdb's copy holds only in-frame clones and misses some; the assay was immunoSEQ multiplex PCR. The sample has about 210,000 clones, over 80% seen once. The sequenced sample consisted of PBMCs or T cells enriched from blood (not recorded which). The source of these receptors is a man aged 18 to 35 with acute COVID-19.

CDR3: CASSIGAGTDTQYF. The CDR3 DNA is TGTGCCAGTAGTATTGGGGCCGGGACAGATACGCAGTATTTT. V gene TRBV19 combines with J gene TRBJ2-3; D may be TRBD1 (5 bases). CDR3 size: 14 residues. CDR1 and CDR2 (germline): LNHDA, SQIVND (reference sequence). The V and J ends lost 3 bases and 3 bases respectively, with 10 bases between them. Combining the CDR3 with reference TRBV19 and TRBJ2-3 gives the whole variable domain DGGITQSPKYLFRKEGQNVTLSCEQNLNHDAMYWYRQDPGQGLRLIYYSQIVNDFQKGDIAEGYSVSREKKESFPLTVTSAQKNPTAFYLCASSIGAGTDTQYFGPGTRLTVL.

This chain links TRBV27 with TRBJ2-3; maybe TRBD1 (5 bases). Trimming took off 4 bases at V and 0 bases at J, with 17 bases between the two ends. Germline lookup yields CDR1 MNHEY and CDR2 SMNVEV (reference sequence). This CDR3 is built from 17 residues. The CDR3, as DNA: TGTGCCAGCAGTTACAACCCCCGGACACACAGCACAGATACGCAGTATTTT. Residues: CASSYNPRTHSTDTQYF.

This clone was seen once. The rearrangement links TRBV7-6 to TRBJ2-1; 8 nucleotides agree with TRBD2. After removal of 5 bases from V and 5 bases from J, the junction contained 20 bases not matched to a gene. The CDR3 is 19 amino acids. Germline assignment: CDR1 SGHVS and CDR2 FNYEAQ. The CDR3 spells CASSPRGRWSGSQDNEQFF. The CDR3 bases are TGTGCCAGCAGCCCTAGAGGACGTTGGAGCGGGAGCCAAGACAATGAGCAGTTCTTC.

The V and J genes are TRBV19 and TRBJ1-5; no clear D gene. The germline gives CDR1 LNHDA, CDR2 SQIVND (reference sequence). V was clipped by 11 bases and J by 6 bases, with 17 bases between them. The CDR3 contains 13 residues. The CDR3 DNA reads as TGTGCCTCAGCCGGCGGGTTCGCTCAGCCCCAGCATTTT. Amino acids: CASAGGFAQPQHF.

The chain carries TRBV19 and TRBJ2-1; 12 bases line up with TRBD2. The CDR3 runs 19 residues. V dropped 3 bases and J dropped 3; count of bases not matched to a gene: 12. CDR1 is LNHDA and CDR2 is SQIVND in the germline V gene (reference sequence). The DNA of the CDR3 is TGTGCCAGTAGTATTTTTGTACTAGCGGGAGGTAAGCTCTACAATGAGCAGTTCTTC. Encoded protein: CASSIFVLAGGKLYNEQFF. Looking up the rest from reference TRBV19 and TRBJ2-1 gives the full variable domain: DGGITQSPKYLFRKEGQNVTLSCEQNLNHDAMYWYRQDPGQGLRLIYYSQIVNDFQKGDIAEGYSVSREKKESFPLTVTSAQKNPTAFYLCASSIFVLAGGKLYNEQFFGPGTRLTVL.

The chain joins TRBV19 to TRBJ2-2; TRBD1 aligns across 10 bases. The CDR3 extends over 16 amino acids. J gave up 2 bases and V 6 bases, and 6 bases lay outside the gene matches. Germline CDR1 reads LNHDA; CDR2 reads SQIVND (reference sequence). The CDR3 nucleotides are TGTGCCAGTAGACGGGGACAGGGGAAAAACACCGGGGAGCTGTTTTTT. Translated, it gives CASRRGQGKNTGELFF. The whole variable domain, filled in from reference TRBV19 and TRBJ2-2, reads DGGITQSPKYLFRKEGQNVTLSCEQNLNHDAMYWYRQDPGQGLRLIYYSQIVNDFQKGDIAEGYSVSREKKESFPLTVTSAQKNPTAFYLCASRRGQGKNTGELFFGEGSRLTVL.

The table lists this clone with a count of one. The CDR3 here is CASSPGGEVSTEAFF. CDR3 sequence (DNA): TGTGCCAGCAGCCCCGGAGGGGAGGTCAGCACTGAAGCTTTCTTT. V usage is TRBV6-5 and J usage is TRBJ1-1; D is perhaps TRBD1 (5 bases). From germline, CDR1 is MNHEY and CDR2 SVGAGI. With 6 bases removed from V and 4 bases from J, the gap between germline ends came to 18 bases. The CDR3 is 15 amino acids.

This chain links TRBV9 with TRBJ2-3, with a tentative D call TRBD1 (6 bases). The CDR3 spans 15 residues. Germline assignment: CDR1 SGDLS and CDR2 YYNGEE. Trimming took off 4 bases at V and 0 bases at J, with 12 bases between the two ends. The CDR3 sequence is CASSPGQSSTDTQYF. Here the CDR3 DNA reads TGTGCCAGCAGCCCCGGACAGTCTAGCACAGATACGCAGTATTTT.

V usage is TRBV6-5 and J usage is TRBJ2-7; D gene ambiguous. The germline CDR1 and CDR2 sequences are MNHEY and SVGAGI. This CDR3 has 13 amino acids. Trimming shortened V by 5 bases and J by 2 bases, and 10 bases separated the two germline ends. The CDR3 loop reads CASSPTMTYEQYF. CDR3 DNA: TGTGCCAGCAGTCCTACCATGACCTACGAGCAGTACTTC.

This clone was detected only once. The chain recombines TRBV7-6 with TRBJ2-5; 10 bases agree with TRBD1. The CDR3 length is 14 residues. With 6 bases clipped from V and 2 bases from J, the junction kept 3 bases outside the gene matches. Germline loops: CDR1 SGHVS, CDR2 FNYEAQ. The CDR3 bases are TGTGCCAGCAGAGGGACAGGGGAGCAAGAGACCCAGTACTTC. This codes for CASRGTGEQETQYF.

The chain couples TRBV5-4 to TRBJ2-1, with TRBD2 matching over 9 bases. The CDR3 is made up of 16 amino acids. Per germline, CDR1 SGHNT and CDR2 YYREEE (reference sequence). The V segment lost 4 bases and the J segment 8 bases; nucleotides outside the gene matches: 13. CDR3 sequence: CASSGRAGGRWDEQFF. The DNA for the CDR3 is TGTGCCAGCAGCGGTCGAGCGGGGGGCCGTTGGGATGAGCAGTTCTTC.